Below are 4 T cell receptor beta chains sequenced from a single sample in a study of cytomegalovirus exposure and HLA in healthy donors. Primers: 60 Vbeta forward and 13 Jbeta reverse. Method: immunoSEQ multiplex PCR; TCRdb's copy keeps in-frame clones and lacks some. The sample lists some 120,000 clones; 75% to 85% were seen once. Input material: PBMCs. The receptor source for this set is a man aged 35 to 55 in good health and CMV-seronegative.

The chain combines TRBV2 with TRBJ1-6; a weak D match, TRBD1 (5 bases). Trimming removed 4 bases at V and 12 bases at J, with 13 bases between. The CDR3 extends over 13 amino acids. In germline, CDR1 is SNHLY, CDR2 FYNNEI. Written as DNA, the CDR3 is TGTGCCAGCAGTGTGGCCAGGGAGGAACCCCTCCACTTT. Encoded protein: CASSVAREEPLHF. Variable domain in full (rest from reference TRBV2 and TRBJ1-6): EPEVTQTPSHQVTQMGQEVILRCVPISNHLYFYWYRQILGQKVEFLVSFYNNEISEKSEIFDDQFSVERPDGSNFTLKIRSTKLEDSAMYFCASSVAREEPLHFGNGTRLTVT.

This chain links TRBV5-6 with TRBJ1-1; D might be TRBD1 (5 bases). Between the trimmed V and J ends, which lost 1 base and 5 bases, there was a span of 15 bases. Per the germline V gene, CDR1 is SGHDT and CDR2 is YYEEEE. CDR3 size: 15 residues. The CDR3 sequence: CASSLSGGGWTEAFF. CDR3 coding DNA: TGTGCCAGCAGCTTGAGCGGGGGGGGATGGACTGAAGCTTTCTTT.

The chain links TRBV28 to TRBJ2-7, with 11 bases that match TRBD2. The CDR3 length is 13 residues. Looked up from germline, CDR1 is MDHEN and CDR2 is SYDVKM. CDR3 in DNA: TGTGCAACTAGCGGGAGAGTCACCTACGAGCAGTACTTC. Protein product: CATSGRVTYEQYF. The entire variable domain, with the rest obtained from reference TRBV28 and TRBJ2-7, is as follows: DVKVTQSSRYLVKRTGEKVFLECVQDMDHENMFWYRQDPGLGLRLIYFSYDVKMKEKGDIPEGYSVSREKKERFSLILESASTNQTSMYLCATSGRVTYEQYFGPGTRLTVT.

V and J are TRBV5-4 and TRBJ1-2, with D possibly matching TRBD1 (5 bases). This CDR3 spans 14 amino acids. Germline V lookup: CDR1 SGHNT, CDR2 YYREEE (reference sequence). Trimming pared 3 bases from V and 6 bases from J, leaving 15 bases between. CDR3 protein: CASSSTGHSNGYTF. CDR3 in DNA: TGTGCCAGCAGCTCGACCGGACATTCTAATGGCTACACCTTC. The full variable domain, with the rest looked up from reference TRBV5-4 and TRBJ1-2, is ETGVTQSPTHLIKTRGQQVTLRCSSQSGHNTVSWYQQALGQGPQFIFQYYREEENGRGNFPPRFSGLQFPNYSSELNVNALELDDSALYLCASSSTGHSNGYTFGSGTRLTVV.